The 5 T cell receptor beta chains presented below share a single source sample, sequenced in a study of early T cells in non-severe SARS-CoV-2 infection. TCRdb re-analysed the 5' RACE reads in MiXCR, keeping a single row per CDR3 protein. Among under 85,000 distinct CDR3 sequences listed, around 14% were seen once. Sample: whole blood. The source is an adult who was a healthcare worker with PCR-confirmed SARS-CoV-2 infection or an uninfected control (not recorded which).

V is TRBV18 and J is TRBJ2-3; 7 bases agree with TRBD1. The V segment lost 6 bases and the J segment 5 bases; nucleotides outside the gene matches: 11. Germline loops: CDR1 KGHSH, CDR2 LQKENI. The CDR3 extends over 15 amino acids. The CDR3 coding sequence is TGTGCCAGCTCGCCTAGGACAGGCGCCCAAGATACGCAGTATTTT. Encoded protein: CASSPRTGAQDTQYF.

Ten or more counts support this clonotype. This chain links TRBV12-2 with TRBJ2-1; TRBD1 is taken as the D call from the table, unchecked against the DNA. TRBV12-2 is an annotated pseudogene. The CDR3 totals 12 residues. The CDR3 loop reads CASRPLFHEQFF. The DNA for the CDR3 is TGTGCAAGTCGACCCCTATTCCATGAGCAGTTCTTC.

This clonotype turned up a few times. This chain joins TRBV5-5 and TRBJ1-2; possibly TRBD1 for D (5 bases). The CDR3 is 13 amino acids. The germline V gene encodes CDR1 SGHKS and CDR2 YYEKEE (reference sequence). V lost 4 bases and J lost 7, with 14 bases in between. CDR3 loop: CASSRPGSPGYTF. The CDR3 DNA sequence: TGTGCCAGCAGCCGACCAGGGTCCCCTGGCTACACCTTC.

This clonotype was seen ten or more times. The V gene is TRBV15, the J gene TRBJ1-3; D is uncertain. In germline, CDR1 is LNHNV, CDR2 YYDKDF (reference sequence). CDR3 length: 18 residues. V lost 0 bases and J lost 0, with 15 bases in between. The CDR3 sequence is CATSRDLGGRLSGNTIYF. The CDR3 coding sequence is TGTGCCACCAGCAGAGATTTGGGTGGACGCCTCTCTGGAAACACCATATATTTT.

This clonotype was counted ten times or more. The V gene is TRBV19, the J gene TRBJ2-1; no reliable D call. V was cut by 3 bases and J by 5 bases, with 8 bases left in between. Germline lookup yields CDR1 LNHDA and CDR2 SQIVND (reference sequence). The CDR3 has 13 residues. Written as DNA, the CDR3 is TGTGCCAGTAGTATGGGATGGGACAATGAGCAGTTCTTC. This encodes CASSMGWDNEQFF. The whole variable domain, remainder taken from reference TRBV19 and TRBJ2-1, is DGGITQSPKYLFRKEGQNVTLSCEQNLNHDAMYWYRQDPGQGLRLIYYSQIVNDFQKGDIAEGYSVSREKKESFPLTVTSAQKNPTAFYLCASSMGWDNEQFFGPGTRLTVL.